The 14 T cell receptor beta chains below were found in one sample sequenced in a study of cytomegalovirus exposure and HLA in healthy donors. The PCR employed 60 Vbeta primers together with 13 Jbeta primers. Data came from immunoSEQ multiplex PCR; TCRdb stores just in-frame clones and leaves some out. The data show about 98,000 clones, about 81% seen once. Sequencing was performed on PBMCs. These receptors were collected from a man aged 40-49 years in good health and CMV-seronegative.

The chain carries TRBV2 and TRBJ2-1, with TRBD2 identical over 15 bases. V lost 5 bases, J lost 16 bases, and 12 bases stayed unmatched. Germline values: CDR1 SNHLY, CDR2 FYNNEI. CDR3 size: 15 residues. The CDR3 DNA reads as TGTGCCAGCAGTCAACAGGGACTAGCGGGGGGTGTTTTATTCTTC. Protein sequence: CASSQQGLAGGVLFF.

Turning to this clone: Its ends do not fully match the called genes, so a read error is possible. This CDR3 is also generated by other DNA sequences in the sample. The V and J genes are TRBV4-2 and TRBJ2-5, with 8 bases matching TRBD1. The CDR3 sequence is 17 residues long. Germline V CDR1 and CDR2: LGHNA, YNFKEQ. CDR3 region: CASSQEGRQGYQETQYF. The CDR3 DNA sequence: TGTGCCAGCAGCCAAGAAGGTAGACAGGGGTACCAGGAGACCCAGTACTTC.

For the CDR3, the DNA is TGTGCCAGCCGACAGGCTAACTATGGCTACACCTTC. Residues: CASRQANYGYTF. The chain recombines TRBV19 with TRBJ1-2; D perhaps matches TRBD1 (6 bases). CDR3 length equals 12 residues. Germline V gene data show CDR1 as LNHDA and CDR2 as SQIVND (reference sequence). V dropped 9 bases and J dropped 0 bases, with 8 bases sitting between them.

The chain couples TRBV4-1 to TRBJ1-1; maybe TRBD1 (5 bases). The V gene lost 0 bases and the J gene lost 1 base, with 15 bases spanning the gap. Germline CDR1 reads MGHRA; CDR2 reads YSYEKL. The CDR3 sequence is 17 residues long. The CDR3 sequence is CASSQDRQGPRNTEAFF. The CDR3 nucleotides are TGCGCCAGCAGCCAAGATCGCCAGGGTCCGAGGAACACTGAAGCTTTCTTT.

In nucleotides, the CDR3 is TGTGCCAGCAGCTCTAGCGGGGGCTACGAGCAGTACTTC. This codes for CASSSSGGYEQYF. The J gene is TRBJ2-7, the V gene TRBV7-8; 10 bases are shared with TRBD2. Unmatched junction bases numbered 0, after V lost 4 bases and J lost 3 bases. CDR1 SGHVS and CDR2 FQNEAQ come from the germline V gene. The CDR3 is 13 amino acids.

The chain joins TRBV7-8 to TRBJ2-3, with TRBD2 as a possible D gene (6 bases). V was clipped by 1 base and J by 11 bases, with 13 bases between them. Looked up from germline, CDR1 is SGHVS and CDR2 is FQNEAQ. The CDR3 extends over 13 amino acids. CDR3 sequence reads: CASSLESQRVQYF. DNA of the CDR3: TGTGCCAGCAGCTTAGAGTCCCAGCGGGTGCAGTATTTT.

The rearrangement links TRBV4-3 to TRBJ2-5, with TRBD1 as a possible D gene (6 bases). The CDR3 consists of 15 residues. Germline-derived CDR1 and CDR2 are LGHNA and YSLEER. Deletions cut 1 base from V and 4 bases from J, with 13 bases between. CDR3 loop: CASSQGGQGGETQYF. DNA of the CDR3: TGCGCCAGCAGCCAAGGGGGGCAGGGTGGAGAGACCCAGTACTTC.

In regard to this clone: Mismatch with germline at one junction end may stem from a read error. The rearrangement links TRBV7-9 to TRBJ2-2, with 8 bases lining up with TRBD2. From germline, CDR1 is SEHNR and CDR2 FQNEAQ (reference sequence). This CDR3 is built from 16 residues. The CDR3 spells CSSSRAGGLNTGELFF. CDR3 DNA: TGTTCCAGCAGCCGCGCGGGGGGCCTAAACACCGGGGAGCTGTTTTTT. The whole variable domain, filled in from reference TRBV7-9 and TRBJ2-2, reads DTGVSQNPRHKITKRGQNVTFRCDPISEHNRLYWYRQTLGQGPEFLTYFQNEAQLEKSRLLSDRFSAERPKGSFSTLEIQRTEQGDSAMYLCSSSRAGGLNTGELFFGEGSRLTVL.

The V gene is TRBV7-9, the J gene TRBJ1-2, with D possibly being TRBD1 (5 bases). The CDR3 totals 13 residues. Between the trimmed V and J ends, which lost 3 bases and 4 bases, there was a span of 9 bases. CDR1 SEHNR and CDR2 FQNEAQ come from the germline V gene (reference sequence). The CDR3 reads CASSLTEIYGYTF. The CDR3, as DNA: TGTGCCAGCAGCTTGACAGAAATCTATGGCTACACCTTC.

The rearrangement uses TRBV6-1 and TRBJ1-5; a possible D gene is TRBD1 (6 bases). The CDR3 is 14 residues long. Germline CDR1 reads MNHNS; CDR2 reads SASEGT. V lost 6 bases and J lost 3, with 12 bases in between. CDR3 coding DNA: TGTGCCAGCAGGGTAGGACAGCCCAATCAGCCCCAGCATTTT. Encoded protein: CASRVGQPNQPQHF.

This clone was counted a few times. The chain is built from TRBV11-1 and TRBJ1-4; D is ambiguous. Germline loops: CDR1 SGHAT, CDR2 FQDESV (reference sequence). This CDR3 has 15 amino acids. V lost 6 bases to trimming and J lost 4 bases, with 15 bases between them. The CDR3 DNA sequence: TGTGCCAGCAGTTCGGGGAACGACGGTAATGAAAAACTGTTTTTT. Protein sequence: CASSSGNDGNEKLFF.

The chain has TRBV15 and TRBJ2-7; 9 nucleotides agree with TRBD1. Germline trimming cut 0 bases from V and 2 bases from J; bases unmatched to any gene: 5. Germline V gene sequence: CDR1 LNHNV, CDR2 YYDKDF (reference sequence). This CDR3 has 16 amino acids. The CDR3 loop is CATSRDLGQGPYEQYF. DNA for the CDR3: TGTGCCACCAGCAGAGATCTGGGACAGGGTCCCTACGAGCAGTACTTC.

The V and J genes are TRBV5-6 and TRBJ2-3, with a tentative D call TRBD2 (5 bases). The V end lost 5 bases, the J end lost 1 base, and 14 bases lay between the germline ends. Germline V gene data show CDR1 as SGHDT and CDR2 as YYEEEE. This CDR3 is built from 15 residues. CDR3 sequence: CASRSGEMGTDTQYF. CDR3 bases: TGTGCCAGCAGGTCCGGGGAAATGGGCACAGATACGCAGTATTTT.

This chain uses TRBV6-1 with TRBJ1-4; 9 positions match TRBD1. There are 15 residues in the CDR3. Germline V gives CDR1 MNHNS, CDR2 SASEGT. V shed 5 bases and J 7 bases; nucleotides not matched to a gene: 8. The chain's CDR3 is CASSSTGTGIEKLFF. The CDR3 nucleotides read TGTGCCAGCAGTTCGACCGGGACAGGGATTGAAAAACTGTTTTTT.